A selection of T cell receptor beta chains follows, all from one sample in a study of patients and donors after allogeneic stem cell transplantation. TCRdb ran MiXCR on the RT-PCR reads and lists one entry per CDR3 protein. The sample yields more than 850,000 distinct CDR3 sequences, roughly 18% seen once. Material: blood, either unsorted or a sorted T cell fraction (not recorded which). These receptors came from a human donor who was either an allogeneic HSCT recipient or a stem cell or donor lymphocyte infusion donor (not recorded which). It is not recorded whose cells these are; they may come from a transplant donor. The CDR3 runs from the conserved cysteine through the conserved F or W. A D gene is named only where the DNA matches it firmly. Clone size is given for some rows only: seen once, a few or many times, or a class if the clone is expanded.

J gene: TRBJ2-3
CDR3 length: 14
V gene: TRBV4-3
clone size: once
D gene: -
CDR3 DNA: TGCGCCAGCAGCCAAGGGCCGGGGAGTGGTACGCAGTATTTT
CDR3 protein: CASSQGPGSGTQYF

J gene: TRBJ2-1
CDR3 length: 14
V gene: TRBV7-2
clone size: -
D gene: -
CDR3 DNA: TGTGCCAGCAGCTTAGAGGGTAACTACAATGAGCAGTTCTTC
CDR3 protein: CASSLEGNYNEQFF

J gene: TRBJ2-3
CDR3 length: 15
V gene: TRBV5-1
clone size: -
D gene: TRBD2
CDR3 DNA: TGCGCCAGCAGCCTGACTAGCCCCCTTCTAAATACGCAGTATTTT
CDR3 protein: CASSLTSPLLNTQYF

J gene: TRBJ1-2
CDR3 length: 17
V gene: TRBV6-2/TRBV6-3
clone size: -
D gene: TRBD1
CDR3 DNA: TGTGCCAGCAGTTCCACATCGGCGGGACAGGGCTTCTATGGCTACACCTTC
CDR3 protein: CASSSTSAGQGFYGYTF

J gene: TRBJ1-6
CDR3 length: 15
V gene: TRBV7-8
clone size: -
D gene: -
CDR3 DNA: TGTGCCAGCAGCGCCGGGCAGGCCCCGAATTCACCCCTCCACTTT
CDR3 protein: CASSAGQAPNSPLHF

J gene: TRBJ2-4
CDR3 length: 15
V gene: TRBV11-2
clone size: few
D gene: -
CDR3 DNA: TGTGCCAGCAGCTTAGTAAATCTAGCCAAAAACATTCAGTACTTC
CDR3 protein: CASSLVNLAKNIQYF

J gene: TRBJ2-1
CDR3 length: 15
V gene: TRBV5-1
clone size: -
D gene: TRBD2
CDR3 DNA: TGCGCCAGCAGCTTCCGTAGCGGGGGGTACAATGAGCAGTTCTTC
CDR3 protein: CASSFRSGGYNEQFF

J gene: TRBJ2-3
CDR3 length: 14
V gene: TRBV11-2
clone size: -
D gene: -
CDR3 DNA: TGTGCCAGCAGCTTAGCGCCTAGCGTAGATACGCAGTATTTT
CDR3 protein: CASSLAPSVDTQYF

J gene: TRBJ2-2
CDR3 length: 16
V gene: TRBV7-2
clone size: few
D gene: -
CDR3 DNA: TGTGCCAGCAGCTCCTACTACGGGACAACGCACGGGGAGCTGTTTTTT
CDR3 protein: CASSSYYGTTHGELFF

J gene: TRBJ2-3
CDR3 length: 15
V gene: TRBV7-9
clone size: few
D gene: -
CDR3 DNA: TGTGCCAGCAGCCCATACCCAACTAGCACAGATACGCAGTATTTT
CDR3 protein: CASSPYPTSTDTQYF